This T cell receptor (beta chain) was sequenced for a study of T cells in Graves' hyperthyroidism and ophthalmopathy. The CDR3 runs 16 residues. Germline CDR1 is SGHVS and CDR2 is FQNEAQ. V lost 5 bases, J lost 6 bases, and 5 bases stayed unmatched. About this clonotype itself: What it binds is not known.

Study-wide points: Among clonotypes expanded in thyroid above 0.001, most were also found in blood. Onset of ophthalmopathy came a median roughly 6.9 months after the model predicted it.

Amplified TCR beta CDR3 regions came from RNA transcripts. The HTBI set primed first-round TCR CDR3 RT-PCR. From the multiplex PCR reads, TCRdb called clonotypes with MiXCR, one entry per CDR3 protein. The sample yields about 770,000 distinct CDR3 sequences, roughly a sixth seen once. Patients showing uncontrolled infection, other autoimmune disease, pregnancy or lactation were ineligible. The study based diagnoses on clinical symptoms, serum thyroxine and TRAb, thyroid ultrasound and orbital computed tomography. This TCR was recovered from a woman aged 50 to 60 with Graves' hyperthyroidism that later progressed to Graves' ophthalmopathy. Sequencing input: blood. V gene TRBV7-8 combines with J gene TRBJ2-1, with 15 bases lining up with TRBD2. The DNA for the CDR3 is TGTGCCAGCAGCGCGGGACTAGCGGGGGGAATCAATGAGCAGTTCTTC. This codes for CASSAGLAGGINEQFF. The variable domain in full, completed from reference TRBV7-8 and TRBJ2-1, reads GAGVSQSPRYKVAKRGQDVALRCDPISGHVSLFWYQQALGQGPEFLTYFQNEAQLDKSGLPSDRFFAERPEGSVSTLKIQRTQQEDSAVYLCASSAGLAGGINEQFFGPGTRLTVL.